This TCR beta chain was found in a study of identifying expanded T cells in peripheral blood. Libraries were prepared by immunoSEQ multiplex PCR; TCRdb keeps only in-frame clonotypes and omits some of them. The profile shows more than 75,000 clones, about nine tenths of them singletons. Healthy donors had no documented immune events, such as infections, while sampled. This TCR was recovered from a person between 18 and 75 years old in good health. Sequenced sample: blood.

The CDR3 protein is CASSQSFTSGGEKETQYF. The CDR3 DNA reads as TGCGCCAGCAGTCAATCGTTTACTAGCGGGGGGGAGAAAGAGACCCAGTACTTC. This chain connects TRBV23-1 to TRBJ2-5; 13 positions agree with TRBD2. TRBV23-1 is an open reading frame whose function is uncertain. The CDR3 runs 18 residues. V shed 0 bases, J shed 3 bases, and the junction held 7 bases outside the gene matches.